A few counts support the clone carrying this T cell receptor (beta chain). Its antigen is undetermined. TCRdb reprocessed the 5' RACE reads via MiXCR and lists one record per CDR3 protein. The sample has over 45,000 distinct CDR3 sequences; around 9.7% are singletons. This sample is drawn from a study of T-cell memory formation after mild COVID-19. Notes on the study in general: Mainly CM and EM harbored the contracting CD4+ clones; mainly EMRA harbored the CD8+ ones.

Germline V CDR1 and CDR2: LGHNA, YSLEER. The CDR3 runs 16 residues. V lost 4 bases and J lost 4, with 19 bases in between. The sample was PBMCs or a T cell subset sorted from them (not recorded which). J is TRBJ1-2 and V is TRBV4-3, with D perhaps matching TRBD1 (6 bases). This receptor was obtained from an adult woman who had mild COVID-19 (a few samples of this study predate the infection). Cell type and time point are not known. The CDR3 sequence is CASSRGGGGDFYGYTF. The CDR3 region has the DNA TGCGCCAGCAGCCGAGGTGGAGGGGGGGACTTCTATGGCTACACCTTC.